This entry lists 26 T cell receptor beta chains sequenced from one sample in a study of response to subunit inactivated influenza vaccine (dated by TCRdb to 2017 to 2018). The library was built by means of RT-PCR. Sequencing was carried out with an Illumina HiSeq 2500. The public reads were run again by TCRdb, first through fastp at Q25 and then through MiXCR, and only productive beta chains were kept. Each CDR3 protein gets just one entry, which takes the most common genes and DNA from the rows behind it. In all, the sample holds a few hundred thousand distinct CDR3 sequences, and 21% of those were seen once. About 10% of the sample comes from the top ten. Here the sequenced sample was PBMCs from blood, taken about 20 months after vaccination. The receptors originated from a man between 50 and 69 years old who received an inactivated influenza vaccine. Donor details come from another sample of the same person, matched by shared clones.

This chain uses TRBV2 with TRBJ2-7; TRBD1 agrees at 9 bases. The CDR3 contains 16 residues. Germline V gene data show CDR1 as SNHLY and CDR2 as FYNNEI. The trim removed 6 bases at V and 0 bases at J, leaving 9 bases unmatched. CDR3 DNA sequence: TGTGCCAGCAGGTCGACAGGGGGTAGGAGCTCCTACGAGCAGTACTTC. Amino acids: CASRSTGGRSSYEQYF.

The chain employs TRBV6-2 or TRBV6-3 and TRBJ2-1; no clear D. Germline CDR1 MNHEY, CDR2 SVGEGT. Trimming took off 8 bases at V and 6 bases at J, with 14 bases between the two ends. There are 13 residues in the CDR3. Here the CDR3 DNA reads TGTGCCAGCTCATCGTGGGTCTCCAATGAGCAGTTCTTC. Residues: CASSSWVSNEQFF.

The chain recombines TRBV20-1 with TRBJ2-3, with 9 bases that match TRBD2. Germline-derived CDR1 and CDR2 are DFQATT and SNEGSKA (reference sequence). The CDR3 consists of 18 residues. The ends lost 5 bases at V and 1 base at J; junction bases unmatched: 16. The CDR3 region is CSAASPMTSGSRTDTQYF. CDR3 coding DNA: TGCAGTGCTGCAAGCCCAATGACTAGCGGAAGTCGCACAGATACGCAGTATTTT.

This rearrangement joins TRBV19 to TRBJ1-2; D remains ambiguous. The germline V gene has CDR1 LNHDA and CDR2 SQIVND (reference sequence). V lost 4 bases to trimming and J lost 2 bases, with 8 bases between them. CDR3 size: 13 residues. In DNA, the CDR3 is TGTGCCAGTAGTACAGTTCACAACTATGGCTACACCTTC. Amino acid sequence: CASSTVHNYGYTF.

This clonotype was seen only a few times. Here the CDR3 DNA reads TGTGCCAGCAGTTACAGGGGAGACGGCACAGATACGCAGTATTTT. Encoded protein: CASSYRGDGTDTQYF. The J gene is TRBJ2-3, the V gene TRBV11-3, with TRBD1 identical over 7 bases. After removal of 6 bases from V and 1 base from J, the junction contained 7 bases not matched to a gene. The germline CDR1 and CDR2 sequences are SGHNT and YENEEA. The CDR3 has 15 amino acids.

The rearrangement uses TRBV5-1 and TRBJ2-7, with 8 bases lining up with TRBD1. The germline V gene encodes CDR1 SGHRS and CDR2 YFSETQ. The junction had 14 bases not matched to a gene; V was cut back by 2 bases and J by 7 bases. The CDR3 is made up of 16 amino acids. This chain's CDR3 is CASSFGDRQGNSEQYF. CDR3 nucleotide sequence: TGCGCCAGCAGCTTTGGAGACAGACAGGGGAATTCGGAGCAGTACTTC.

The chain links TRBV15 to TRBJ2-1, with unresolved D. Germline V gene data show CDR1 as LNHNV and CDR2 as YYDKDF (reference sequence). Trimming pared 6 bases from V and 1 base from J, leaving 16 bases between. CDR3 length: 16 amino acids. The CDR3 nucleotides read TGTGCCACCAGTGGAGCCCCTGGCAGGTCCTACAATGAGCAGTTCTTC. Residues: CATSGAPGRSYNEQFF. Together with reference TRBV15 and TRBJ2-1, the CDR3 gives the full variable domain: DAMVIQNPRYQVTQFGKPVTLSCSQTLNHNVMYWYQQKSSQAPKLLFHYYDKDFNNEADTPDNFQSRRPNTSFCFLDIRSPGLGDTAMYLCATSGAPGRSYNEQFFGPGTRLTVL.

The genes are TRBV10-3 and TRBJ2-7; 7 nucleotides align to TRBD1. The germline gives CDR1 ENHRY, CDR2 SYGVKD. With V trimmed by 0 bases and J by 1 base, 9 bases remained unmatched. This CDR3 is built from 17 residues. CDR3 nucleotide sequence: TGTGCCATCAGTGAGTCGGGCGTGGACAGGCTTTCCTACGAGCAGTACTTC. Its protein product is CAISESGVDRLSYEQYF.

This clonotype appeared once. The gene calls are TRBV4-3 and TRBJ2-3; D may correspond to TRBD1 or TRBD2 (5 bases each). The length of the CDR3 is 17 residues. Trimming removed 0 bases from V and 4 bases from J, with 17 bases in between. Germline loops: CDR1 LGHNA, CDR2 YSLEER. The CDR3 DNA sequence: TGCGCCAGCAGCCAAGATGAGGGGCGCTTGAGGGCAGATACGCAGTATTTT. Translated, it gives CASSQDEGRLRADTQYF.

This clonotype appeared many times. The CDR3 nucleotides are TGTGCCAGCAGCTTGGACAGGATGAATCTCGAAGCTTTCTTT. Amino acid sequence: CASSLDRMNLEAFF. The V gene is TRBV11-2, the J gene TRBJ1-1; 7 positions match TRBD1. This CDR3 is 14 amino acids long. Germline V gene data show CDR1 as SGHAT and CDR2 as FQNNGV. The junction had 9 bases not matched to a gene; V was cut back by 3 bases and J by 8 bases.

The V call is TRBV10-3, the J call TRBJ2-5; 7 bases are shared with TRBD2. Trimming removed 2 bases from V and 3 bases from J; junction bases left unmatched: 3. This CDR3 comprises 14 residues. Germline V gene sequence: CDR1 ENHRY, CDR2 SYGVKD. DNA for the CDR3: TGTGCCATCAGTGAGCCCAGCGGGAAAGAGACCCAGTACTTC. This gives the protein CAISEPSGKETQYF.

This clonotype was seen more than once but under ten times. The rearrangement uses TRBV30 and TRBJ1-2; D perhaps matches TRBD1 (6 bases). The CDR3 runs to 13 residues. V was cut by 3 bases and J by 4 bases, with 12 bases left in between. The germline V gene encodes CDR1 GTSNPN and CDR2 SVGIG (reference sequence). The DNA for the CDR3 is TGTGCCTGGAGATCAACAGGGACCTATGGCTACACCTTC. It encodes CAWRSTGTYGYTF.

This clonotype was seen a few times. V usage is TRBV27 and J usage is TRBJ1-5, with TRBD1 matching over 10 bases. Looked up from germline, CDR1 is MNHEY and CDR2 is SMNVEV (reference sequence). The ends lost 8 bases at V and 3 bases at J; junction bases unmatched: 13. CDR3 length: 17 amino acids. This chain's CDR3 is CASSKRVGQGTNQPQHF. CDR3 DNA sequence: TGTGCCAGCTCAAAAAGGGTGGGACAGGGGACCAATCAGCCCCAGCATTTT.

This clonotype was recorded a few times. The chain couples TRBV5-1 to TRBJ2-6; no definite D call. Germline V gene sequence: CDR1 SGHRS, CDR2 YFSETQ. V was clipped by 2 bases and J by 3 bases, with 6 bases between them. The CDR3 is 14 residues long. This CDR3 reads CASSFTGGANVLTF. The CDR3 nucleotides read TGCGCCAGCAGCTTTACCGGTGGGGCCAACGTCCTGACTTTC. Variable domain in full (rest from reference TRBV5-1 and TRBJ2-6): KAGVTQTPRYLIKTRGQQVTLSCSPISGHRSVSWYQQTPGQGLQFLFEYFSETQRNKGNFPGRFSGRQFSNSRSEMNVSTLELGDSALYLCASSFTGGANVLTFGAGSRLTVL.

The rearrangement joins TRBV25-1 to TRBJ2-7; TRBD1 matches 8 bases. Germline CDR1 is MGHDK and CDR2 is SYGVNS. V was pared by 2 bases and J by 5 bases, with 11 bases of the junction left unmatched. The CDR3 runs 16 residues. CDR3 coding DNA: TGTGCCAGCAGTGAACCCCAGGGGGCCCTTAGGAACGAGCAGTACTTC. Translation gives CASSEPQGALRNEQYF.

V and J are TRBV12-3 or TRBV12-4 and TRBJ1-1, with TRBD1 matching over 9 bases. CDR3 length: 13 residues. The V segment lost 6 bases and the J segment 6 bases; nucleotides outside the gene matches: 5. CDR3 nucleotide sequence: TGTGCCAGCAGGCTACAGGGGGCCTCTGAAGCTTTCTTT. Protein: CASRLQGASEAFF.

The chain has TRBV4-1 and TRBJ2-3; D possibly corresponds to TRBD1 (5 bases). CDR3 length: 16 amino acids. CDR1 and CDR2 (germline): MGHRA, YSYEKL. V dropped 0 bases and J dropped 5 bases, with 15 bases sitting between them. The CDR3 DNA reads as TGCGCCAGCAGCCAAGAAGGGGCCCTATCTGGAGATACGCAGTATTTT. Translating gives CASSQEGALSGDTQYF.

This clonotype appeared many times. The chain joins TRBV10-3 to TRBJ1-1, with 8 bases aligning to TRBD1. CDR1 is ENHRY and CDR2 is SYGVKD in the germline V gene. V shed 2 bases and J 0 bases; nucleotides not matched to a gene: 8. The CDR3 is 17 residues long. CDR3 protein: CAISELTQTGVNTEAFF. Written as DNA, the CDR3 is TGTGCCATCAGTGAGCTAACCCAGACAGGGGTGAACACTGAAGCTTTCTTT.

The rearrangement uses TRBV29-1 and TRBJ2-1; TRBD1 matches at 10 bases. Germline V gives CDR1 SQVTM, CDR2 ANQGSEA. Germline trimming cut 3 bases from V and 8 bases from J; bases unmatched to any gene: 4. CDR3 size: 13 residues. In nucleotides, the CDR3 is TGCAGCGTTGAGGGACAGGGGCGGGATGAGCAGTTCTTC. Protein: CSVEGQGRDEQFF.

This clonotype was seen more than once but under ten times. The chain carries TRBV14 and TRBJ2-1; D call uncertain. Deletions cut 4 bases from V and 6 bases from J, with 4 bases between. Germline values: CDR1 SGHDN, CDR2 FVKESK. The CDR3 is 11 residues long. The CDR3 region is CASSRLNEQFF. In nucleotides, the CDR3 is TGTGCCAGCAGCCGGCTCAATGAGCAGTTCTTC. Variable domain in full (rest from reference TRBV14 and TRBJ2-1): EAGVTQFPSHSVIEKGQTVTLRCDPISGHDNLYWYRRVMGKEIKFLLHFVKESKQDESGMPNNRFLAERTGGTYSTLKVQPAELEDSGVYFCASSRLNEQFFGPGTRLTVL.

This chain links TRBV6-2 or TRBV6-3 with TRBJ2-6; D possibly corresponds to TRBD2 (6 bases). Trimming cost V 6 bases and J 3 bases, with 9 bases left between them. Germline-derived CDR1 and CDR2 are MNHEY and SVGEGT. This CDR3 region has 14 residues. CDR3 nucleotide sequence: TGTGCCAGCAGGGGGGGTCTTGGGGCCAACGTCCTGACTTTC. This gives the protein CASRGGLGANVLTF.

This clonotype was counted between two and nine times. This sequence joins TRBV3-1 and TRBJ2-1, with D possibly being TRBD2 (5 bases). The CDR3 length is 16 residues. With 7 bases removed from V and 8 bases from J, the gap between germline ends came to 24 bases. Germline lookup yields CDR1 LGHDT and CDR2 YNNKEL (reference sequence). The CDR3 spells CASTRGTPDHGDEQFF. In DNA form, the CDR3 reads TGTGCCAGCACCCGGGGAACACCAGACCATGGCGATGAGCAGTTCTTC.

The chain links TRBV7-9 to TRBJ2-5; TRBD2 matches 7 bases. Germline CDR1 SEHNR, CDR2 FQNEAQ (reference sequence). The CDR3 runs 15 residues. V shed 5 bases and J 0 bases; nucleotides not matched to a gene: 6. The CDR3 loop is CASSPGTTNQETQYF. Written as DNA, the CDR3 is TGTGCCAGCAGCCCAGGGACTACCAACCAAGAGACCCAGTACTTC. Full variable domain (missing parts from reference TRBV7-9 and TRBJ2-5): DTGVSQNPRHKITKRGQNVTFRCDPISEHNRLYWYRQTLGQGPEFLTYFQNEAQLEKSRLLSDRFSAERPKGSFSTLEIQRTEQGDSAMYLCASSPGTTNQETQYFGPGTRLLVL.

This clonotype has only a few counts. The chain links TRBV12-3 or TRBV12-4 to TRBJ2-1, with D hard to call. V gave up 3 bases and J gave up 5 bases, with 8 bases separating them. This CDR3 contains 13 residues. CDR3 DNA sequence: TGTGCCAGCAGTTTGTCCCAGAACAATGAGCAGTTCTTC. As protein: CASSLSQNNEQFF.

The V call is TRBV27, the J call TRBJ2-1, with D perhaps TRBD2 (5 bases). The germline V gene has CDR1 MNHEY and CDR2 SMNVEV (reference sequence). Between the trimmed V and J ends, which lost 5 bases and 0 bases, there was a span of 14 bases. The CDR3 contains 16 residues. DNA for the CDR3: TGTGCCAGCAGTCCTCAAGCGGTTAGCTCCTACAATGAGCAGTTCTTC. It is translated as CASSPQAVSSYNEQFF.

The chain employs TRBV7-2 and TRBJ2-3; no firm D call. With 4 bases removed from V and 2 bases from J, the gap between germline ends came to 7 bases. The length of the CDR3 is 13 residues. Germline CDR1 SGHTA, CDR2 FQGNSA. The CDR3 nucleotides read TGTGCCAGCAGCTCGGATCCCACAGATACGCAGTATTTT. Protein sequence: CASSSDPTDTQYF.